One sample yielded the 32 T cell receptor beta chains listed below, sequenced in a study of blood T cell repertoires in COVID-19. TCRdb's table, derived via immunoSEQ multiplex PCR, lists solely in-frame clones and lacks some. Here the sample spans about 180,000 clones, around 87% being singletons. Sequenced sample: peripheral blood. The origin of the receptors is a woman aged 25-40 years with active or convalescent COVID-19.

The chain couples TRBV11-2 to TRBJ1-2, with a weak D call TRBD1 (5 bases). The CDR3 is 12 residues long. The germline CDR1 and CDR2 sequences are SGHAT and FQNNGV. V was cut by 4 bases and J by 5 bases, with 8 bases left in between. CDR3 in amino acids: CASSSSGYGYTF. The CDR3 DNA reads TGTGCCAGCAGCTCTTCAGGGTATGGCTACACCTTC.

The V call is TRBV27, the J call TRBJ2-7, with no clear D. V lost 1 base and J 4 bases, leaving 14 bases between the germline ends. The CDR3 is 15 residues long. The germline CDR1 and CDR2 sequences are MNHEY and SMNVEV (reference sequence). The CDR3 region is CASSLWSERGYEQYF. CDR3 nucleotides: TGTGCCAGCAGTTTATGGTCCGAACGAGGTTACGAGCAGTACTTC.

V gene TRBV5-6 combines with J gene TRBJ1-2; D remains ambiguous. The CDR3 length is 13 residues. CDR1 and CDR2 (germline): SGHDT, YYEEEE. V lost 4 bases to trimming and J lost 8 bases, with 15 bases between them. CDR3 in amino acids: CASSALALGGYTF. DNA for the CDR3: TGTGCCAGCAGCGCTCTAGCCTTAGGGGGCTACACCTTC.

The V and J genes are TRBV3-1 (or the pseudogene TRBV3-2) and TRBJ1-2, with 7 bases identical to TRBD1. The trim removed 4 bases at V and 0 bases at J, leaving 14 bases unmatched. The CDR3 is 18 amino acids. CDR1 is LGHDT and CDR2 is YNNKEL in the germline V gene (reference sequence). CDR3 in amino acids: CASSLVSGTATANYGYTF. CDR3 nucleotides: TGTGCCAGCAGCCTAGTCTCCGGGACAGCGACCGCTAACTATGGCTACACCTTC.

The chain combines TRBV27 with TRBJ1-6; the D gene is possibly TRBD1 (5 bases). Germline V gene lookup returns CDR1 MNHEY and CDR2 SMNVEV (reference sequence). The germline V and J ends were trimmed by 7 bases and 0 bases, with 16 bases remaining between them. The CDR3 extends over 17 amino acids. The CDR3 region is CASKPGAGSSYNSPLHF. CDR3 DNA sequence: TGTGCCAGCAAGCCCGGGGCCGGGAGCTCCTATAATTCACCCCTCCACTTT.

The chain couples TRBV21-1 to TRBJ1-2; the table calls TRBD1, which could not be checked here. TRBV21-1 is a listed pseudogene. This CDR3 contains 16 residues. In nucleotides, the CDR3 is TGTGCCAGCAGCAGGGACAGGGGATCCTTCTGGCATGGCTACACCTTC. As protein: CASSRDRGSFWHGYTF.

The genes are TRBV18 and TRBJ2-5; D perhaps matches TRBD2 (6 bases). The CDR3 runs 16 residues. V lost 4 bases to trimming and J lost 2 bases, with 17 bases between them. In germline, CDR1 is KGHSH, CDR2 LQKENI. For the CDR3, the DNA is TGTGCCAGCTCACTGCCACGGAGTGGAGGGCAAGAGACCCAGTACTTC. Translating it yields CASSLPRSGGQETQYF.

This clone occurred a few times. The chain recombines TRBV7-2 with TRBJ1-1; D not resolved. The germline gives CDR1 SGHTA, CDR2 FQGNSA. The CDR3 spans 14 residues. Trimming shortened V by 1 base and J by 2 bases, and 8 bases separated the two germline ends. CDR3 sequence (DNA): TGTGCCAGCAGCTTAGAGACGGGAAACACTGAAGCTTTCTTT. This translates into CASSLETGNTEAFF.

The chain links TRBV28 to TRBJ1-1; D call uncertain. CDR1 and CDR2 from the germline V gene are MDHEN and SYDVKM. V was cut by 8 bases and J by 1 base, with 8 bases left in between. This CDR3 is 12 amino acids long. The CDR3 loop reads CASSLRNTEAFF. The CDR3 nucleotides read TGTGCCAGCTCCCTTAGGAACACTGAAGCTTTCTTT.

The rearrangement links TRBV6-6 to TRBJ1-3; tentatively, D is TRBD1 (6 bases). CDR1 and CDR2 (germline): MNHNY, SVGAGI (reference sequence). Trimming took off 2 bases at V and 3 bases at J, with 14 bases between the two ends. The CDR3 extends over 16 amino acids. The CDR3 nucleotides read TGTGCCAGCAGTTACCAGGGGAAGGTCTATGGAAACACCATATATTTT. Protein product: CASSYQGKVYGNTIYF.

The chain is built from TRBV6-5 and TRBJ1-4; possible D gene TRBD1, 5 bases. The germline CDR1 and CDR2 sequences are MNHEY and SVGAGI. V lost 4 bases and J 8 bases, leaving 11 bases between the germline ends. The CDR3 consists of 13 residues. CDR3: CASSSGLREKLFF. CDR3 nucleotides: TGTGCCAGCAGTTCAGGGCTGAGGGAAAAACTGTTTTTT.

The rearrangement uses TRBV18 and TRBJ2-1; TRBD2 agrees at 8 bases. This CDR3 has 15 residues. Trimming at V came to 6 bases and at J to 5 bases, leaving 9 bases not matched to a gene. In germline, CDR1 is KGHSH, CDR2 LQKENI. This chain's CDR3 is CASSLSGSTNNEQFF. DNA for the CDR3: TGTGCCAGCTCCCTCAGCGGGAGTACGAACAATGAGCAGTTCTTC.

This clone was recorded a few times. The genes are TRBV6-5 and TRBJ1-5, with D hard to call. The germline V and J ends were trimmed by 2 bases and 5 bases, with 10 bases remaining between them. Per the germline V gene, CDR1 is MNHEY and CDR2 is SVGAGI. This CDR3 has 14 amino acids. The CDR3 sequence is CASSYMGKDQPQHF. Written as DNA, the CDR3 is TGTGCCAGCAGTTACATGGGCAAGGATCAGCCCCAGCATTTT.

This clone appeared once. The rearrangement links TRBV18 to TRBJ1-4; TRBD1 is a possible D gene (5 bases). The CDR3 is made up of 15 amino acids. The germline V gene has CDR1 KGHSH and CDR2 LQKENI. With 5 bases removed from V and 0 bases from J, the gap between germline ends came to 10 bases. This CDR3 is CASSESGPTNEKLFF. In DNA, the CDR3 is TGTGCCAGCTCAGAATCAGGGCCAACTAATGAAAAACTGTTTTTT.

The rearrangement joins TRBV5-6 to TRBJ2-7; TRBD1 agrees at 7 bases. The junction had 7 bases not matched to a gene; V was cut back by 2 bases and J by 5 bases. The CDR3 runs 14 residues. CDR1 and CDR2 from the germline V gene are SGHDT and YYEEEE. The CDR3 DNA follows: TGTGCCAGCAGCTTACAGGGGTTGTGGGACGAGCAGTACTTC. It specifies CASSLQGLWDEQYF.

The V gene is TRBV18, the J gene TRBJ1-4; 7 nucleotides agree with TRBD1. The CDR3 spans 15 residues. Trimming cost V 2 bases and J 5 bases; bases outside gene matches: 5. Germline loops: CDR1 KGHSH, CDR2 LQKENI. In nucleotides, the CDR3 is TGTGCCAGCTCACCAAGGACAGGTCAGAATGAAAAACTGTTTTTT. Translated: CASSPRTGQNEKLFF.

The chain has TRBV12-3 or TRBV12-4 and TRBJ2-2; the D is unclear. CDR3 length: 13 amino acids. V was clipped by 8 bases and J by 7 bases, with 14 bases between them. CDR3 residues: CASQLSASGELFF. Here the CDR3 DNA reads TGTGCCAGCCAACTATCTGCGAGCGGGGAGCTGTTTTTT.

This sequence joins TRBV28 and TRBJ1-5; TRBD1 matches 10 bases. The junction had 9 bases not matched to a gene; V was cut back by 7 bases and J by 6 bases. Germline assignment: CDR1 MDHEN and CDR2 SYDVKM. The length of the CDR3 is 15 residues. The CDR3 is CASTSTGGVGQPQHF. The CDR3 nucleotides are TGTGCCAGCACCTCGACAGGGGGCGTAGGTCAGCCCCAGCATTTT.

This chain joins TRBV7-9 and TRBJ1-2; 7 nucleotides line up with TRBD1. The CDR3 consists of 14 residues. Germline assignment: CDR1 SEHNR and CDR2 FQNEAQ (reference sequence). After removal of 5 bases from V and 4 bases from J, the junction contained 7 bases not matched to a gene. CDR3 in amino acids: CASSTGQVGYGYTF. The DNA of the CDR3 is TGTGCCAGCAGCACAGGACAGGTTGGCTATGGCTACACCTTC.

V usage is TRBV3-1 (or the pseudogene TRBV3-2) and J usage is TRBJ2-1; TRBD2 might be the D (5 bases). The CDR3 runs 16 residues. The V gene's germline CDR1 is LGHDT and CDR2 YNNKEL (reference sequence). Trimming stripped 4 bases from V and 0 bases from J, with 13 bases between. In DNA, the CDR3 is TGTGCCAGCAGCCCCTGGACTGGAAGCTCCTACAATGAGCAGTTCTTC. Encoded protein: CASSPWTGSSYNEQFF.

This chain joins TRBV5-3 and TRBJ2-1; possibly TRBD2 for D (8 bases). TRBV5-3 is sorted into the ORF group, with uncertain function. The ends were cut back, 4 bases at V and 1 base at J, with 24 bases in the middle. The CDR3 runs to 19 residues. CDR3 amino acids: CARSATGLEREISYNEQFF. In nucleotides, the CDR3 is TGTGCCAGAAGCGCGACAGGGCTCGAGCGGGAGATTTCCTACAATGAGCAGTTCTTC.

The V gene is TRBV5-5, the J gene TRBJ2-5; possible D gene TRBD1, 6 bases. The CDR3 has 17 residues. V lost 4 bases, J lost 3 bases, and 22 bases lay in between. Looked up from germline, CDR1 is SGHKS and CDR2 is YYEKEE (reference sequence). The CDR3 protein is CASSQGGPGQHEETQYF. In nucleotides, the CDR3 is TGTGCCAGCAGCCAAGGTGGCCCCGGACAGCACGAAGAGACCCAGTACTTC.

This clone is a singleton in its sample. The chain employs TRBV6-4 and TRBJ1-5; D gene ambiguous. Trimming shortened V by 4 bases and J by 0 bases, and 4 bases separated the two germline ends. This CDR3 region has 13 residues. The germline V gene has CDR1 MRHNA and CDR2 SNTAGT. This CDR3 reads CASSANSNQPQHF. In nucleotides, the CDR3 is TGTGCCAGCAGTGCCAATAGCAATCAGCCCCAGCATTTT.

This CDR3 is CASSVARTGVYGYTF. CDR3 coding DNA: TGTGCCAGCAGCGTGGCCCGGACAGGGGTCTATGGCTACACCTTC. The genes are TRBV9 and TRBJ1-2; TRBD1 aligns across 9 bases. With 2 bases clipped from V and 4 bases from J, the junction kept 6 bases outside the gene matches. The CDR3 covers 15 residues. Germline V gives CDR1 SGDLS, CDR2 YYNGEE.

V and J are TRBV5-3 and TRBJ1-2, with 7 bases identical to TRBD1. TRBV5-3 belongs to the ORF category, with a function that is uncertain. The CDR3 loop spans 18 amino acids. Germline trimming cut 4 bases from V and 8 bases from J; bases unmatched to any gene: 23. CDR3 DNA sequence: TGTGCCAGAAGCCGCCGACAGGGTGAAACCCCCTATCTAGGAGGCTACACCTTC. Translated: CARSRRQGETPYLGGYTF.

The chain links TRBV25-1 to TRBJ1-5; 7 bases agree with TRBD1. Unmatched junction bases numbered 15, after V lost 8 bases and J lost 2 bases. Germline lookup yields CDR1 MGHDK and CDR2 SYGVNS. The CDR3 is 17 amino acids. The chain's CDR3 is CASPSRDSFGGNQPQHF. The CDR3 nucleotides are TGTGCCAGCCCGTCCCGGGACAGTTTTGGAGGCAATCAGCCCCAGCATTTT.

The chain combines TRBV19 with TRBJ2-2; 10 nucleotides align to TRBD1. CDR3 length: 15 amino acids. Germline loops: CDR1 LNHDA, CDR2 SQIVND (reference sequence). Trimming took 3 bases from V and 3 from J; bases not matched to a gene: 1. DNA for the CDR3: TGTGCCAGTAGTATGGGGACAGGGGACACCGGGGAGCTGTTTTTT. Translation gives CASSMGTGDTGELFF.

J is TRBJ2-3 and V is TRBV6-4, with D possibly being TRBD2 (5 bases). Trimming left V 3 bases short and J 3 bases short, with 10 bases between. The germline gives CDR1 MRHNA, CDR2 SNTAGT. The length of the CDR3 is 14 residues. The CDR3 sequence: CASSELARTDTQYF. The CDR3 bases are TGTGCCAGCAGTGAATTAGCGAGGACAGATACGCAGTATTTT.

V usage is TRBV4-1 and J usage is TRBJ1-2; no definite D call. V was trimmed by 1 base and J by 4 bases, leaving 4 bases between them. The CDR3 runs to 12 residues. Germline assignment: CDR1 MGHRA and CDR2 YSYEKL. CDR3 sequence: CASSQVSYGYTF. The CDR3 nucleotides read TGCGCCAGCAGCCAAGTCAGCTATGGCTACACCTTC.

The chain is built from TRBV5-8 and TRBJ2-7; 12 bases are a match to TRBD1. CDR3 length: 17 residues. Trimming took 2 bases from V and 4 from J; bases not matched to a gene: 10. Looked up from germline, CDR1 is SGHTS and CDR2 is YDEGEE. DNA for the CDR3: TGTGCCAGCAGCTTCTCCGGGACAGGGGGCGGGTGGTACGAGCAGTACTTC. Its protein product is CASSFSGTGGGWYEQYF. The full variable domain, its missing parts supplied by reference TRBV5-8 and TRBJ2-7, is EAGVTQSPTHLIKTRGQQATLRCSPISGHTSVYWYQQALGLGLQFLLWYDEGEERNRGNFPPRFSGRQFPNYSSELNVNALELEDSALYLCASSFSGTGGGWYEQYFGPGTRLTVT.

This clone has a single count. The J gene is TRBJ2-5, the V gene TRBV3-1 (or the pseudogene TRBV3-2); D may be TRBD1 (6 bases). CDR1 is LGHDT and CDR2 is YNNKEL in the germline V gene (reference sequence). The V gene lost 3 bases and the J gene lost 6 bases, with 17 bases spanning the gap. This CDR3 has 15 amino acids. The CDR3 DNA follows: TGTGCCAGCAGCCAGGACACAGGGTTCGTAAAGACCCAGTACTTC. It translates to CASSQDTGFVKTQYF.

A few counts support this clone. The chain combines TRBV5-8 with TRBJ1-1; D gene ambiguous. The CDR3 is made up of 14 amino acids. Germline assignment: CDR1 SGHTS and CDR2 YDEGEE. With 7 bases removed from V and 1 base from J, the gap between germline ends came to 14 bases. CDR3 sequence reads: CASFGANRNTEAFF. The CDR3 DNA reads TGTGCCAGCTTCGGCGCGAACAGGAACACTGAAGCTTTCTTT.